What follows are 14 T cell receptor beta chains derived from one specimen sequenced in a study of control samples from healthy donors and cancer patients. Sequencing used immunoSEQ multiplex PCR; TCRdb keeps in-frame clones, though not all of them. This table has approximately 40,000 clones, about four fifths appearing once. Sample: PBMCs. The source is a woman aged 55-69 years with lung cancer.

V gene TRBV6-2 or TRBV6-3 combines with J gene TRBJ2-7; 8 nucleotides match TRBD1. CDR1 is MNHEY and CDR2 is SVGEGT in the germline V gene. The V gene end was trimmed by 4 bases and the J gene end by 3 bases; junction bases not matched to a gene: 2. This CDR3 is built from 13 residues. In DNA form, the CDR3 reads TGTGCCAGCAGTTTTGGGACAGGCTACGAGCAGTACTTC. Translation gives CASSFGTGYEQYF.

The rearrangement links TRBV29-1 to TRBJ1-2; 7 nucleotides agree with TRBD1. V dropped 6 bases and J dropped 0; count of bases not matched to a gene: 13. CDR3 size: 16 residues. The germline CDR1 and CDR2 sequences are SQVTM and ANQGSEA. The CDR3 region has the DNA TGCAGCGTGGACCGGGACAGTAGTGGAGCTAACTATGGCTACACCTTC. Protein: CSVDRDSSGANYGYTF.

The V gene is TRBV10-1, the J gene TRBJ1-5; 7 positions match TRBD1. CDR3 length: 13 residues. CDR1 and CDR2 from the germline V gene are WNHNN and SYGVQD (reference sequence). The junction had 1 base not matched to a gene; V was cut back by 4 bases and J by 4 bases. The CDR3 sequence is CASSGQGNQPQHF. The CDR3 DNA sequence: TGCGCCAGCAGTGGACAGGGTAATCAGCCCCAGCATTTT.

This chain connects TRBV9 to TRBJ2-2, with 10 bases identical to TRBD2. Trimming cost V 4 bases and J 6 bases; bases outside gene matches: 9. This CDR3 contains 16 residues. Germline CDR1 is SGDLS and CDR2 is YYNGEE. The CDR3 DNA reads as TGTGCCAGCAGCAGGGCAGCGGGGGGGCCCCCCGGGGAGCTGTTTTTT. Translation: CASSRAAGGPPGELFF.

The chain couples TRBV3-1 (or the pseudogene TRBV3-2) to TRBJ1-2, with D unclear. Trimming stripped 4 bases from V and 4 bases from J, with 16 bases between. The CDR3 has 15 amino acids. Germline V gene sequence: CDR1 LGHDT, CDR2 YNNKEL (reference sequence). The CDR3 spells CASSPVDRPIYGYTF. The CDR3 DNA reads TGTGCCAGCAGCCCGGTGGATCGGCCTATCTATGGCTACACCTTC.

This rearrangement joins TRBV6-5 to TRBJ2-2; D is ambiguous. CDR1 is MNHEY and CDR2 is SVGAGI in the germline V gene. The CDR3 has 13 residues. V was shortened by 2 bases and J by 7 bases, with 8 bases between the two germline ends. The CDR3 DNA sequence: TGTGCCAGCAGTTACGGCTATGGCGGGGAGCTGTTTTTT. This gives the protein CASSYGYGGELFF.

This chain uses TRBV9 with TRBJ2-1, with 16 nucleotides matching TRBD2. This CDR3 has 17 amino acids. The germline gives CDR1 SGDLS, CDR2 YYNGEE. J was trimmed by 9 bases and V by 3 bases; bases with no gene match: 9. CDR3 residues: CASSGPGTSGGAVEQFF. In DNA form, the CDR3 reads TGTGCCAGCAGCGGGCCCGGGACTAGCGGGGGGGCCGTTGAGCAGTTCTTC.

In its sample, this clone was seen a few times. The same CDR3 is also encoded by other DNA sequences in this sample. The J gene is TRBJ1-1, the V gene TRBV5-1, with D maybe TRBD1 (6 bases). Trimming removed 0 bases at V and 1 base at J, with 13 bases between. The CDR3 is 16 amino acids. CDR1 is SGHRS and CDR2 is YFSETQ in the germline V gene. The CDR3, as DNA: TGCGCCAGCAGCTTGGCTGGGGGCTCCCAGAACACTGAAGCTTTCTTT. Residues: CASSLAGGSQNTEAFF.

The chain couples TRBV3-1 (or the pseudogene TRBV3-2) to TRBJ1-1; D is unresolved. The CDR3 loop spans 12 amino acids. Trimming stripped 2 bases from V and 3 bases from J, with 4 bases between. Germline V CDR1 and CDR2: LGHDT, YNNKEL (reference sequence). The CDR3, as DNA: TGTGCCAGCAGCCAATTGGACACTGAAGCTTTCTTT. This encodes CASSQLDTEAFF.

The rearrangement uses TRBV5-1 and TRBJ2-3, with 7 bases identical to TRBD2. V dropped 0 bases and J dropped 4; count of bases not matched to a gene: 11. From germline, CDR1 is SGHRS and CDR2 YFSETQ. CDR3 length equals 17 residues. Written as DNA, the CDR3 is TGCGCCAGCAGCTTGGCCGGGAGGACTGCTAATGCAGATACGCAGTATTTT. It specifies CASSLAGRTANADTQYF.

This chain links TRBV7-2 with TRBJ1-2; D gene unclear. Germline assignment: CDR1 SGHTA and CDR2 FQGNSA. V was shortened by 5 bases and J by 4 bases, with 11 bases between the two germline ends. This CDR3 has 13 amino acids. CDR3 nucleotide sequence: TGTGCCAGCAGCGTGGGGAGGTCCTATGGCTACACCTTC. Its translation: CASSVGRSYGYTF.

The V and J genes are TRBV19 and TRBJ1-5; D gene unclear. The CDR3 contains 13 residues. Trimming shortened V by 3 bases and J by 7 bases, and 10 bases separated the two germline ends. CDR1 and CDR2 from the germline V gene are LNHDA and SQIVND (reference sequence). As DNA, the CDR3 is TGTGCCAGTAGTATGGGCCCCGGACAGCCCCAGCATTTT. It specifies CASSMGPGQPQHF.

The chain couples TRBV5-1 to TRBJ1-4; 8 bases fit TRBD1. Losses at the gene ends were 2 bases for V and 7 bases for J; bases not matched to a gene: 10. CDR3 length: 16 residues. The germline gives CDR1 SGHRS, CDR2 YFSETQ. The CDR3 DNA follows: TGCGCCAGCAGCTTACAGGGGGAGGTCGGTCTTGAAAAACTGTTTTTT. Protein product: CASSLQGEVGLEKLFF.

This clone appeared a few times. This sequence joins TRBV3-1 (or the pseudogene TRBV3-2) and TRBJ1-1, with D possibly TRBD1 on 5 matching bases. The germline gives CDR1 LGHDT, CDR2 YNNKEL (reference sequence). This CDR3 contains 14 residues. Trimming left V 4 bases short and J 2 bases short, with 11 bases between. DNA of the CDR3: TGTGCCAGCAGCCCGACGACAGCCAACACTGAAGCTTTCTTT. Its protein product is CASSPTTANTEAFF.